The 28 T cell receptor beta chains listed next were all sequenced from one sample in a study of OX40 agonist ivuxolimab in advanced cancers. Sequencing was performed with immunoSEQ multiplex PCR; in TCRdb, only in-frame clones are kept and a portion is missing. Among around 43,000 clones, less than 90% were seen once, and the ten largest hold about 12%. This material consisted of CD4+ or CD8+ T cells sorted from blood, taken in a trial of the OX40 agonist ivuxolimab. The receptor set was obtained from an adult with an advanced solid tumor such as melanoma, head and neck, liver or kidney cancer.

The chain carries TRBV7-9 and TRBJ1-2; TRBD1 might be the D (5 bases). Germline CDR1 and CDR2: SEHNR and FQNEAQ (reference sequence). V was cut by 7 bases and J by 3 bases, with 24 bases left in between. This CDR3 has 17 residues. The CDR3 spells CASTYAVRPQGDYGYTF. The CDR3 DNA reads as TGTGCCAGCACCTATGCGGTGCGGCCCCAAGGGGACTATGGCTACACCTTC.

The chain recombines TRBV4-2 with TRBJ2-7; unclear D gene. Germline V gene sequence: CDR1 LGHNA, CDR2 YNFKEQ. This CDR3 spans 14 amino acids. V lost 0 bases, J lost 4 bases, and 10 bases lay in between. CDR3 sequence (DNA): TGTGCCAGCAGCCAAGATGATGGACCTTACGAGCAGTACTTC. This sequence encodes CASSQDDGPYEQYF.

The chain uses TRBV11-2 and TRBJ2-1; D is uncertain. Trimming removed 4 bases at V and 4 bases at J, with 17 bases between. Per germline, CDR1 SGHAT and CDR2 FQNNGV. CDR3 size: 16 residues. CDR3 in DNA: TGTGCCAGCAGCTACCTGAGCGCGACGGAGTACAATGAGCAGTTCTTC. Translation gives CASSYLSATEYNEQFF.

As concerns this clone: Other DNA sequences in this sample translate to the same CDR3. The chain employs TRBV9 and TRBJ1-5; D remains ambiguous. The germline V gene has CDR1 SGDLS and CDR2 YYNGEE. The germline V and J ends were trimmed by 3 bases and 4 bases, with 5 bases remaining between them. This CDR3 comprises 12 residues. The CDR3 protein is CASSAGNQPQHF. CDR3 nucleotide sequence: TGTGCCAGCAGCGCGGGGAATCAGCCCCAGCATTTT.

The count of this clone is one. The chain links TRBV5-4 to TRBJ2-1, with 8 bases aligning to TRBD2. Losses at the gene ends were 0 bases for V and 6 bases for J; bases not matched to a gene: 5. Germline-derived CDR1 and CDR2 are SGHNT and YYREEE (reference sequence). This CDR3 comprises 15 residues. The CDR3 nucleotides read TGTGCCAGCAGCTTGGTCCCTAGCGGGTCCAATGAGCAGTTCTTC. Amino acids: CASSLVPSGSNEQFF.

This chain joins TRBV19 and TRBJ2-2, with D possibly matching TRBD2 (5 bases). V shed 0 bases and J shed 2 bases, with 7 bases lying between them. Germline CDR1 is LNHDA and CDR2 is SQIVND (reference sequence). The length of the CDR3 is 15 residues. Written as DNA, the CDR3 is TGTGCCAGTAGTATAGATGACTACAACACCGGGGAGCTGTTTTTT. Its protein product is CASSIDDYNTGELFF.

The chain couples TRBV4-3 to TRBJ2-7; no reliable D call. Deletions cut 4 bases from V and 0 bases from J, with 13 bases between. CDR3 length: 15 residues. Germline V gene sequence: CDR1 LGHNA, CDR2 YSLEER. CDR3 sequence reads: CASSPAWGSSYEQYF. The CDR3 region has the DNA TGCGCCAGCAGCCCAGCATGGGGTAGCTCCTACGAGCAGTACTTC.

A word on this clone: The junction does not match germline at one end; this may be a read error. The chain recombines TRBV6-1 with TRBJ2-3; TRBD2 aligns across 9 bases. The V gene's germline CDR1 is MNHNS and CDR2 SASEGT. CDR3 length equals 18 residues. The CDR3 DNA sequence: TGTGCCAGCAGGGAAGACAGGATAGCGGGAGAGAACACAGATACGCAGTATTTT. Protein: CASREDRIAGENTDTQYF.

The chain employs TRBV27 and TRBJ1-6; D gene uncertain. Germline CDR1 reads MNHEY; CDR2 reads SMNVEV (reference sequence). CDR3 length equals 16 residues. Trimming removed 5 bases from V and 0 bases from J, with 11 bases in between. The CDR3 DNA reads as TGTGCCAGCAGTCCCACTTCGCGCTCCTATAATTCACCCCTCCACTTT. It specifies CASSPTSRSYNSPLHF.

The genes are TRBV10-3 and TRBJ1-5; D unresolved. The CDR3 has 13 residues. Germline CDR1 is ENHRY and CDR2 is SYGVKD. The V end was cut by 3 bases, the J end by 7 bases, with 10 bases between. The CDR3 DNA follows: TGTGCCATCAGTGACCGGTCCCCGCAGCCCCAGCATTTT. It yields the protein CAISDRSPQPQHF.

This clone was counted a single time. The chain's CDR3 is CASSVGGSYEQYF. CDR3 DNA sequence: TGTGCCAGCAGCGTAGGTGGCTCCTACGAGCAGTACTTC. This chain uses TRBV9 with TRBJ2-7; no clear D gene. Germline CDR1 SGDLS, CDR2 YYNGEE. This CDR3 region has 13 residues. V was cut by 0 bases and J by 0 bases, with 4 bases left in between.

This clone was seen only a few times. V usage is TRBV27 and J usage is TRBJ1-2; D is unclear. Trimming took 3 bases from V and 7 from J, leaving 6 bases between them. In germline, CDR1 is MNHEY, CDR2 SMNVEV (reference sequence). CDR3 length: 11 residues. In DNA form, the CDR3 reads TGTGCCAGCAGTTTCTCGTCTGGCTACACCTTC. The encoded protein is CASSFSSGYTF.

The chain has TRBV28 and TRBJ1-2; 7 nucleotides match TRBD1. The germline CDR1 and CDR2 sequences are MDHEN and SYDVKM. With 2 bases clipped from V and 6 bases from J, the junction kept 9 bases outside the gene matches. CDR3 size: 15 residues. The CDR3 DNA reads as TGTGCCAGCAGTTTACTTACAGGGGTAGTGGATGGCTACACCTTC. The encoded protein is CASSLLTGVVDGYTF.

CDR3 sequence (DNA): TGTGCCAGTTGGGACTTGAACACTGAAGCTTTCTTT. It translates to CASWDLNTEAFF. This chain uses TRBV28 with TRBJ1-1; D possibly corresponds to TRBD1 (5 bases). This CDR3 is 12 amino acids long. Deletions cut 9 bases from V and 0 bases from J, with 8 bases between. Per the germline V gene, CDR1 is MDHEN and CDR2 is SYDVKM.

This clone was seen only a few times. The chain joins TRBV7-2 to TRBJ1-2, with 10 positions matching TRBD1. Trimming took 3 bases from V and 4 from J; bases not matched to a gene: 11. Germline V gene lookup returns CDR1 SGHTA and CDR2 FQGNSA. The CDR3 has 17 amino acids. CDR3 loop: CASSFPGTGAQTYGYTF. For the CDR3, the DNA is TGTGCCAGCAGCTTCCCCGGGACAGGGGCTCAAACCTATGGCTACACCTTC.

This clone occurred once. The V gene is TRBV27, the J gene TRBJ1-3, with 8 nucleotides matching TRBD1. Trimming cost V 3 bases and J 8 bases; bases outside gene matches: 6. The germline gives CDR1 MNHEY, CDR2 SMNVEV (reference sequence). This CDR3 contains 14 residues. CDR3 amino acids: CASSFGQGSDTIYF. In nucleotides, the CDR3 is TGTGCCAGCAGTTTCGGACAGGGCAGTGACACCATATATTTT.

The rearrangement joins TRBV4-3 to TRBJ1-4, with a possible D match to TRBD1 (5 bases). Germline V gene lookup returns CDR1 LGHNA and CDR2 YSLEER. The CDR3 spans 16 residues. The V and J ends lost 0 bases and 4 bases respectively, with 12 bases between them. This CDR3 is CASSQEEAGSNEKLFF. For the CDR3, the DNA is TGCGCCAGCAGCCAAGAAGAGGCAGGGAGTAATGAAAAACTGTTTTTT.

V gene TRBV29-1 combines with J gene TRBJ2-3, with 8 bases that match TRBD1. This CDR3 contains 14 residues. Germline V CDR1 and CDR2: SQVTM, ANQGSEA. The V gene end was trimmed by 0 bases and the J gene end by 14 bases; junction bases not matched to a gene: 13. Here the CDR3 DNA reads TGCAGCGTTGAAGACGGGCTCCCGGGACAGGTTAGGTATTTT. Its protein is CSVEDGLPGQVRYF.

This clone was detected once. CDR3 protein: CASSESRGDYSPLHF. CDR3 sequence (DNA): TGCGCCAGCAGTGAGTCCAGGGGGGATTATTCACCCCTCCACTTT. The chain has TRBV10-2 and TRBJ1-6; 7 bases match TRBD1. Unmatched junction bases numbered 4, after V lost 0 bases and J lost 8 bases. The germline V gene encodes CDR1 WSHSY and CDR2 SAAADI. This CDR3 has 15 amino acids.

This clone is labeled as medium-sized. The V gene is TRBV4-1, the J gene TRBJ2-5, with 9 bases identical to TRBD2. Looked up from germline, CDR1 is MGHRA and CDR2 is YSYEKL. V was clipped by 0 bases and J by 2 bases; unmatched bases: 4. The CDR3 runs 16 residues. CDR3 sequence reads: CASSQDLAGTQETQYF. CDR3 nucleotides: TGCGCCAGCAGCCAAGATCTAGCGGGGACGCAAGAGACCCAGTACTTC.

This chain connects TRBV13 to TRBJ1-1; a weak D match, TRBD1 (5 bases). V lost 4 bases, J lost 2 bases, and 11 bases lay in between. The germline V gene has CDR1 PRHDT and CDR2 FYEKMQ (reference sequence). The CDR3 spans 14 residues. The CDR3 DNA reads as TGTGCCAGCAGCTACATACAGGCTAACACTGAAGCTTTCTTT. Its protein is CASSYIQANTEAFF.

The rearrangement joins TRBV7-8 to TRBJ2-1; D is unresolved. Germline V CDR1 and CDR2: SGHVS, FQNEAQ. Trimming removed 2 bases at V and 8 bases at J, with 10 bases between. CDR3 size: 13 residues. The CDR3 DNA follows: TGTGCCAGCAGCTTATATGTAGGGTATGAGCAGTTCTTC. It codes for CASSLYVGYEQFF.

The chain is built from TRBV7-2 and TRBJ1-4; D gene uncertain. Germline lookup yields CDR1 SGHTA and CDR2 FQGNSA. The CDR3 contains 16 residues. V shed 4 bases and J shed 3 bases, with 15 bases lying between them. CDR3 loop: CASSSIGGRANEKLFF. The CDR3 region has the DNA TGTGCCAGCAGCTCCATAGGAGGGAGGGCTAATGAAAAACTGTTTTTT.

This chain uses TRBV4-1 with TRBJ2-3; D gene unclear. The CDR3 consists of 16 residues. Germline CDR1 reads MGHRA; CDR2 reads YSYEKL. V was clipped by 0 bases and J by 1 base, with 11 bases between them. CDR3 DNA sequence: TGCGCCAGCAGCCAAGATCGTGGGGTAGGCACAGATACGCAGTATTTT. Its translation: CASSQDRGVGTDTQYF.

This chain connects TRBV2 to TRBJ1-3, with D unclear. Germline V CDR1 and CDR2: SNHLY, FYNNEI. With 4 bases removed from V and 9 bases from J, the gap between germline ends came to 4 bases. This CDR3 region has 10 residues. CDR3 residues: CASSGRTIYF. The CDR3 nucleotides read TGTGCCAGCAGTGGGCGCACCATATATTTT.

CDR3 amino acids: CASSLWQGRYEQYF. In DNA, the CDR3 is TGTGCCAGCAGTTTATGGCAGGGCCGCTACGAGCAGTACTTC. This chain uses TRBV28 with TRBJ2-7; a possible D gene is TRBD1 (5 bases). Looked up from germline, CDR1 is MDHEN and CDR2 is SYDVKM. Trimming took off 0 bases at V and 3 bases at J, with 9 bases between the two ends. This CDR3 is built from 14 residues.

The V call is TRBV7-9, the J call TRBJ2-2; a possible D gene is TRBD2 (6 bases). In germline, CDR1 is SEHNR, CDR2 FQNEAQ (reference sequence). This CDR3 comprises 17 residues. V was shortened by 4 bases and J by 6 bases, with 21 bases between the two germline ends. In DNA, the CDR3 is TGTGCCAGCAGCTCGCGGGGCGGGGCGGGGACTTCCGGGGAGCTGTTTTTT. Encoded protein: CASSSRGGAGTSGELFF.

The J gene is TRBJ2-6, the V gene TRBV4-3; D is unresolved. Germline V CDR1 and CDR2: LGHNA, YSLEER. V lost 0 bases to trimming and J lost 0 bases, with 6 bases between them. The CDR3 extends over 16 amino acids. CDR3 sequence (DNA): TGCGCCAGCAGCCAAGACAGGAACTCTGGGGCCAACGTCCTGACTTTC. It translates to CASSQDRNSGANVLTF.